The 24 T cell receptor beta chains listed next were all sequenced from one sample in a study of PD-L1 blockade in urothelial cancer. Generated by immunoSEQ multiplex PCR, the TCRdb table keeps only in-frame clones and is missing some. The repertoire includes roughly 63,000 clones, 81% of them detected once, and 4.5% to 6% sits in the top ten. Time point reported: pretreatment peripheral blood. The material was PBMCs, obtained around atezolizumab (anti-PD-L1) treatment. The receptors originated from a man in his 70s with urothelial cancer.

The J gene is TRBJ1-5, the V gene TRBV5-1, with 10 bases fitting TRBD1. The CDR3 spans 15 residues. CDR1 is SGHRS and CDR2 is YFSETQ in the germline V gene. Trimming took 0 bases from V and 6 from J; bases not matched to a gene: 3. CDR3 region: CASSLGGDRGQPQHF. DNA for the CDR3: TGCGCCAGCAGCTTGGGAGGGGACAGGGGTCAGCCCCAGCATTTT. Looking up the rest from reference TRBV5-1 and TRBJ1-5 gives the full variable domain: KAGVTQTPRYLIKTRGQQVTLSCSPISGHRSVSWYQQTPGQGLQFLFEYFSETQRNKGNFPGRFSGRQFSNSRSEMNVSTLELGDSALYLCASSLGGDRGQPQHFGDGTRLSIL.

In this sample, this clone turned up a few times. This chain joins TRBV7-2 and TRBJ1-1; no reliable D call. The CDR3 extends over 13 amino acids. V was trimmed by 4 bases and J by 0 bases, leaving 6 bases between them. Germline CDR1 and CDR2: SGHTA and FQGNSA. CDR3 amino acids: CASSYFMNTEAFF. The CDR3 nucleotides are TGTGCCAGCAGCTATTTCATGAACACTGAAGCTTTCTTT.

The genes are TRBV5-4 and TRBJ2-3; 8 bases are shared with TRBD2. The J segment lost 0 bases and the V segment lost 4 bases, leaving 10 bases of the junction unmatched. CDR1 SGHNT and CDR2 YYREEE come from the germline V gene (reference sequence). The CDR3 has 17 amino acids. CDR3 in DNA: TGTGCCAGCAGCGGCGCGGGGGGTCAGCCTAGCACAGATACGCAGTATTTT. It yields the protein CASSGAGGQPSTDTQYF.

The rearrangement uses TRBV6-1 and TRBJ2-7; 14 bases match TRBD2. V shed 11 bases and J 5 bases; nucleotides not matched to a gene: 11. Per germline, CDR1 MNHNS and CDR2 SASEGT. The CDR3 is 15 amino acids. This CDR3 is CACDLGTSGRNEQYF. CDR3 in DNA: TGTGCCTGCGACCTCGGGACTAGCGGGAGAAACGAGCAGTACTTC.

The J gene is TRBJ2-3, the V gene TRBV5-4, with 10 bases that match TRBD2. In germline, CDR1 is SGHNT, CDR2 YYREEE (reference sequence). The CDR3 extends over 16 amino acids. The V segment lost 0 bases and the J segment 2 bases; nucleotides outside the gene matches: 3. The CDR3 reads CASSLGTSGLTDTQYF. The CDR3 nucleotides are TGTGCCAGCAGCTTGGGGACTAGCGGACTCACAGATACGCAGTATTTT.

The chain employs TRBV11-2 and TRBJ2-7; 7 bases map to TRBD2. V lost 9 bases and J lost 3; bases outside the gene matches: 8. There are 13 residues in the CDR3. Germline V gene sequence: CDR1 SGHAT, CDR2 FQNNGV. The CDR3 loop is CASRAGSGYEQYF. CDR3 DNA sequence: TGTGCCAGTCGAGCGGGAAGCGGCTACGAGCAGTACTTC.

The V call is TRBV7-9, the J call TRBJ2-7; TRBD1 matches 10 bases. The CDR3 runs 13 residues. V shed 3 bases, J shed 6 bases, and the junction held 2 bases outside the gene matches. Germline lookup yields CDR1 SEHNR and CDR2 FQNEAQ (reference sequence). In DNA, the CDR3 is TGTGCCAGCAGCTTTGGGACAGGGGCCGAGCAGTACTTC. Amino acid sequence: CASSFGTGAEQYF.

The chain joins TRBV19 to TRBJ2-3; TRBD1 agrees at 9 bases. V dropped 1 base and J dropped 4; count of bases not matched to a gene: 0. This CDR3 has 14 residues. CDR1 and CDR2 from the germline V gene are LNHDA and SQIVND (reference sequence). CDR3 DNA: TGTGCCAGTAGTATAGGGGACAGGGCAGATACGCAGTATTTT. Translation: CASSIGDRADTQYF.

This chain connects TRBV27 to TRBJ2-3; TRBD2 matches at 10 bases. Unmatched junction bases numbered 5, after V lost 6 bases and J lost 5 bases. This CDR3 is built from 14 residues. Germline V gene sequence: CDR1 MNHEY, CDR2 SMNVEV (reference sequence). In DNA, the CDR3 is TGTGCCAGCAGCTTAGCGGGAGGCGGAGATACGCAGTATTTT. It yields the protein CASSLAGGGDTQYF.

J is TRBJ2-5 and V is TRBV13, with TRBD1 matching 9 bases. Germline-derived CDR1 and CDR2 are PRHDT and FYEKMQ (reference sequence). CDR3 size: 15 residues. Losses at the gene ends were 5 bases for V and 5 bases for J; bases not matched to a gene: 9. Here the CDR3 reads CASSVSGQGFETQYF. CDR3 DNA: TGTGCCAGCAGCGTATCGGGACAGGGTTTTGAGACCCAGTACTTC.

This chain uses TRBV9 with TRBJ2-2; 9 bases match TRBD2. The CDR3 extends over 16 amino acids. In germline, CDR1 is SGDLS, CDR2 YYNGEE. Trimming at V came to 4 bases and at J to 3 bases, leaving 7 bases not matched to a gene. The CDR3 sequence: CASSPGGGAYTGELFF. The CDR3 coding sequence is TGTGCCAGCAGCCCGGGCGGGGGGGCCTACACCGGGGAGCTGTTTTTT.

The V gene is TRBV5-6, the J gene TRBJ2-7; D possibly corresponds to TRBD1 (6 bases). Trimming shortened V by 1 base and J by 3 bases, and 14 bases separated the two germline ends. The CDR3 covers 15 residues. Germline-derived CDR1 and CDR2 are SGHDT and YYEEEE. The CDR3 sequence is CASSLISRGGYEQYF. The DNA of the CDR3 is TGTGCCAGCAGCTTGATCAGTAGAGGGGGCTACGAGCAGTACTTC.

The chain couples TRBV19 to TRBJ1-2; D is possibly TRBD1 (5 bases). V lost 0 bases and J lost 8, with 13 bases in between. CDR1 LNHDA and CDR2 SQIVND come from the germline V gene (reference sequence). This CDR3 region has 14 residues. CDR3 protein: CASSIDIGVGGYTF. As DNA, the CDR3 is TGTGCCAGTAGTATAGATATAGGGGTAGGCGGCTACACCTTC.

V usage is TRBV2 and J usage is TRBJ2-7; D is perhaps TRBD1 (6 bases). Germline-derived CDR1 and CDR2 are SNHLY and FYNNEI. This CDR3 has 11 amino acids. With 6 bases removed from V and 4 bases from J, the gap between germline ends came to 7 bases. The DNA of the CDR3 is TGTGCCAGCAGGACAGGATACGAGCAGTACTTC. Its protein product is CASRTGYEQYF. The full variable domain, with the rest looked up from reference TRBV2 and TRBJ2-7, is EPEVTQTPSHQVTQMGQEVILRCVPISNHLYFYWYRQILGQKVEFLVSFYNNEISEKSEIFDDQFSVERPDGSNFTLKIRSTKLEDSAMYFCASRTGYEQYFGPGTRLTVT.

V usage is TRBV6-1 and J usage is TRBJ2-2; D not certain. V shed 0 bases and J shed 8 bases, with 7 bases lying between them. The CDR3 has 13 residues. Germline V lookup: CDR1 MNHNS, CDR2 SASEGT. The CDR3 here is CASSEAGHGELFF. The CDR3, as DNA: TGTGCCAGCAGTGAAGCGGGCCATGGGGAGCTGTTTTTT.

There are a few counts of this clone. The chain couples TRBV6-1 to TRBJ1-2; 7 bases are a match to TRBD1. The length of the CDR3 is 12 residues. Germline V lookup: CDR1 MNHNS, CDR2 SASEGT. The ends lost 7 bases at V and 10 bases at J; junction bases unmatched: 9. The CDR3 DNA is TGTGCCAGCATTAATACAGGGGTACACTACACCTTC. Translated: CASINTGVHYTF.

The rearrangement links TRBV5-1 to TRBJ2-1; tentative D call: TRBD1 (5 bases). This CDR3 has 15 residues. Per germline, CDR1 SGHRS and CDR2 YFSETQ. Trimming stripped 0 bases from V and 8 bases from J, with 15 bases between. The CDR3 sequence: CASSLGGAGPDEQFF. DNA of the CDR3: TGCGCCAGCAGCTTGGGTGGGGCTGGGCCCGATGAGCAGTTCTTC.

This clone was detected only a few times. This chain links TRBV7-9 with TRBJ2-3; 10 nucleotides match TRBD2. The CDR3 sequence is 15 residues long. CDR1 is SEHNR and CDR2 is FQNEAQ in the germline V gene (reference sequence). V trimming: 5 bases; J trimming: 3 bases; junction bases outside the gene matches: 5. CDR3 residues: CASSTPGLATDTQYF. The DNA of the CDR3 is TGTGCCAGCAGCACACCGGGACTAGCGACAGATACGCAGTATTTT.

The V call is TRBV7-9, the J call TRBJ2-7; a possible D gene is TRBD1 (6 bases). The CDR3 has 15 residues. The V gene lost 3 bases and the J gene lost 0 bases, with 12 bases spanning the gap. CDR1 is SEHNR and CDR2 is FQNEAQ in the germline V gene (reference sequence). Written as DNA, the CDR3 is TGTGCCAGCAGCTTTTCCGACAGGAGCTCCTACGAGCAGTACTTC. Its translation is CASSFSDRSSYEQYF.

This clone has a handful of counts. The rearrangement joins TRBV11-3 to TRBJ2-1; TRBD2 might be the D (7 bases). V shed 6 bases and J shed 8 bases, with 23 bases lying between them. This CDR3 is built from 16 residues. Per germline, CDR1 SGHNT and CDR2 YENEEA. CDR3: CASRSSRAGARDEQFF. Here the CDR3 DNA reads TGTGCCAGCAGGTCCTCGAGGGCGGGGGCGCGAGATGAGCAGTTCTTC.

This clone has more than one count but fewer than ten. V and J are TRBV11-3 and TRBJ1-2; 7 positions match TRBD1. Trimming took 3 bases from V and 6 from J; bases not matched to a gene: 10. CDR3 length: 15 amino acids. Germline V gene lookup returns CDR1 SGHNT and CDR2 YENEEA. The CDR3 sequence: CASSLSQAGTDGYTF. CDR3 DNA sequence: TGTGCCAGCAGCTTGTCTCAAGCCGGGACAGATGGCTACACCTTC.

The chain employs TRBV6-5 and TRBJ1-5; 7 nucleotides agree with TRBD1. Germline CDR1 reads MNHEY; CDR2 reads SVGAGI. The length of the CDR3 is 14 residues. Unmatched junction bases numbered 6, after V lost 6 bases and J lost 4 bases. The CDR3 DNA follows: TGTGCCAGCAGAGCAGGGGGAACGAATCAGCCCCAGCATTTT. Protein: CASRAGGTNQPQHF.

This clone was seen a single time. V gene TRBV11-3 combines with J gene TRBJ2-5; weak D call: TRBD1 (5 bases). CDR3 length: 14 amino acids. The V end was cut by 7 bases, the J end by 5 bases, with 17 bases between. Germline V gene sequence: CDR1 SGHNT, CDR2 YENEEA. CDR3 DNA: TGTGCCAGCAATGTAAGGGGCCCCGGGGAGACCCAGTACTTC. It is translated as CASNVRGPGETQYF. Variable domain in full (rest from reference TRBV11-3 and TRBJ2-5): EAGVVQSPRYKIIEKKQPVAFWCNPISGHNTLYWYLQNLGQGPELLIRYENEEAVDDSQLPKDRFSAERLKGVDSTLKIQPAELGDSAVYLCASNVRGPGETQYFGPGTRLLVL.

This clone appeared a few times. V is TRBV4-3 and J is TRBJ2-7, with D maybe TRBD1 (5 bases). Per the germline V gene, CDR1 is LGHNA and CDR2 is YSLEER. The CDR3 spans 16 residues. The germline V and J ends were trimmed by 0 bases and 7 bases, with 19 bases remaining between them. The CDR3 DNA reads TGCGCCAGCAGCCAAGAGGGGCGGTACCCCTACGAAGAGCAGTACTTC. Its translation: CASSQEGRYPYEEQYF.